The source of this T cell receptor beta chain is a study of beta chain features in type 1 diabetes (dated by TCRdb to 2017 to 2018). Turning to the overall study: Patients and healthy donors did not differ in mean age, gender distribution, total cell number or subset yield. A total of around 110,000,000 sorted cells were examined across all samples, and RNA yield correlated strongly with the number of cells per subset. In the study, recently diagnosed type 1 diabetes patients and matched healthy donors were compared on the TCRB repertoires of their sorted circulating CD4+ T cell subsets. Whereas all 30 or so donors provided naive and central memory subsets, regulatory and stem cell-like memory subsets were isolated from just 8 patients and about 8 healthy donors. Points the paper makes about the study in general: Because cDNA was sequenced instead of genomic DNA, highly expressing activated cells could be over-represented, though the groups showed no difference in activation or CD3 levels. Type 1 diabetes patients showed a moderate but significant shortening of TCRB CDR3 length in all four CD4+ subsets. PCR may preferentially amplify shorter templates, but because patient and control samples were amplified and corrected together, any resulting skew would affect both groups equally. Because the HLA sub-analyses included only small numbers of individuals, any influence of HLA type on TCRB rearrangement was left unresolved. Naive, central memory and regulatory TCRB repertoires appeared to be more similar among patients than among healthy donors. Patients with type 1 diabetes made fewer insertions and deleted more nucleotides at VDJ recombination sites, implying thymic rearrangement abnormalities.

The entire isolated RNA was reverse transcribed using the High Capacity cDNA Reverse Transcription Kit, and thus expressed TCRB transcripts were sequenced. Deep immunoSEQ sequencing was performed on naive, central memory and regulatory T cell samples, with an average of roughly 3.6 million total reads per sample. After sorted cells were lysed in RLT buffer, RNA was extracted with DNase-treated RNeasy Micro or Mini kits, with the choice depending on cell number. To prevent cross-contamination, each cell subset was processed individually, whereas patient and healthy donor samples were processed jointly. The immunoSEQ multiplex PCR was used to amplify TCRB sequences from cDNA, generating 87-bp fragments that spanned the CDR3 region. Sequencing of the amplicons was performed on the Illumina HiSeq platform. From the authors' description of their analysis: Synthetic template baselines were used to correct PCR bias computationally, reads within Hamming distance 2 were collapsed, and singletons that could not be merged were discarded. By aligning reads against IMGT, V, D and J genes, CDR3 length, and insertions or deletions at six rearrangement sites were assigned. Within each subset, clonotype counts were normalized to sorted cell number, and only after that were true diversity and Gini coefficients computed with the tcR R package. The overlap coefficient, calculated on TCRB nucleotide sequences, was used to quantify repertoire sharing. Out-of-frame TCRB sequences from naive cells were analyzed as a proxy for the pre-selection repertoire. In its TCRdb copy, this immuneACCESS table keeps in-frame sequences only and misses some clones. Where compared with another copy, unresolved V genes explain less than half of these, and the others have no known cause. The V and J calls and the clone size are those of that table, but D and trimming were determined from the DNA. Here the sample has about 360,000 clones; around 12% occur a single time. The biggest ten clones account for about 0.017% of the sample.

Each donor gave one peripheral blood draw, about 110 mL on average, collected into heparinised tubes. A BD FACSAria II was used to sort naive, central memory, regulatory and stem cell-like memory CD4+ T cells with a panel that included CD45RO, CCR7, CD25, CD127, CD95 and CD27. Every sorted population had a purity above 95%. PBMCs were separated immediately by Lymphoprep density gradient centrifugation and were stained directly, without being cultured. To minimize batch effects, samples were stained and sorted in pairs, one healthy donor with one patient per experiment. To note about this clone: No antigen is known for it. The input lacks base qualities; no much larger clone sits a single base away.

V ends up 6 bases short and J 5 bases short, with an unmatched junction base count of 7. Inclusive of the bounding cysteine and phenylalanine, the CDR3 is 13 residues long. The kept DNA is CDR3 alone, 39 bases in frame from the first base. The germline V gene gives CDR1 as MNHEY and CDR2 as SVGAGI. Sequenced material: naive CD4+ T cells from blood. The cell subset or site label, as the study defines it: true naive CD4+ T cells. The chain uses TRBV6-5 and TRBJ2-7, and 7 junction bases match TRBD1. The TCR was taken from a man between 18 and 29 years old in good health. The CDR3 amino acid sequence is: CASRSGQDHEQYF. The sequence in DNA is TGTGCCAGCAGATCAGGACAGGACCACGAGCAGTACTTC.